A selection of T cell receptor beta chains follows, all from one sample in a study of T-cell reconstitution after alpha-beta-depleted transplantation in children. Using its own MiXCR run on the PCR reads, TCRdb lists one record per CDR3 protein. The sample includes hundreds of thousands of distinct CDR3 sequences, about 24% of them seen just once. Material: PBMCs, mostly from graft donor cells, obtained 360 days after TCRalphabeta/CD19-depleted stem cell transplant. These receptors were obtained from a female patient aged 2-9 years who had a stem cell transplant for congenital amegakaryocytic thrombocytopenia, so the T cells may come from the graft donor. Both conserved end residues are part of each CDR3. D genes are given only for firm matches. Some rows have no size entry. The others give once, few or many, or a class for an expanded clone.

>TRBD2|TRBV20-1|TRBJ2-3|few
TGCAGTGGAGCGGGGACAGATACGCAGTATTTT
CSGAGTDTQYF
>.|TRBV5-1|TRBJ2-1|few
TGCGCCAGTGGGCGGGACGCCGCCTACAATGAGCAGTTCTTC
CASGRDAAYNEQFF
>.|TRBV2|TRBJ2-7|few
TGTGCCAGCAGTGATGTCAGGAGCTCCTACGAGCAGTACTTC
CASSDVRSSYEQYF
>.|TRBV12-3/TRBV12-4|TRBJ2-4|many
TGTGCCAGCACGCCGACAGGGAGGGCCAAAAACATTCAGTACTTC
CASTPTGRAKNIQYF
>.|TRBV3-1|TRBJ2-1|many
TGTGCCAGCAGCCAAGATCTAGGGGGTGCCTACAATGAGCAGTTCTTC
CASSQDLGGAYNEQFF
>TRBD2|TRBV19|TRBJ2-1|.
TGTGCCAGTATGCCCACTGGGAGGGATCCGGCCAATGAGCAGTTCTTC
CASMPTGRDPANEQFF
>.|TRBV7-1|TRBJ2-3|.
.
CASSSNRRAGTSGGLLGSDTQYF
>.|TRBV28|TRBJ2-5|few
TGTGCCAGCAGTTTTTTTCGGGGGAACCAAGAGACCCAGTACTTC
CASSFFRGNQETQYF
>.|TRBV3-1|TRBJ2-3|.
TGTGCCAGCAGCCAAGGGGACCCAGATACGCAGTATTTT
CASSQGDPDTQYF
>.|TRBV28|TRBJ2-5|.
TGTGCCAGCAGCCATTTCTGGGGATCCTCAGGGACCCAGTACTTC
CASSHFWGSSGTQYF
>TRBD2|TRBV12-3/TRBV12-4|TRBJ2-3|.
TGTGCCAGCAGTTCCGGACTAGCGGATATGAGCACAGATACGCAGTATTTT
CASSSGLADMSTDTQYF
>.|TRBV6-1|TRBJ2-5|.
TGTGCCAGCAGTGTTAAGGACCCAGAGACCCAGTACTTC
CASSVKDPETQYF
>.|TRBV12-3/TRBV12-4|TRBJ2-5|few
TGTGCCAGCAAGCCCTCGGACAGCCAAGAGACCCAGTACTTC
CASKPSDSQETQYF
>.|TRBV4-3|TRBJ2-1|.
TGCGCCAGCAGCCAAGTTTCAGGGGACAATGAGCAGTTCTTC
CASSQVSGDNEQFF
>TRBD2|TRBV15|TRBJ2-4|many
TGTGCCACCAGCAGAGATCGGACTAGCGTAAACATTCAGTACTTC
CATSRDRTSVNIQYF
>.|TRBV5-1|TRBJ2-3|many
TGCGCCAGCAGCTTGGCACCGTCCGCAGATACGCAGTATTTT
CASSLAPSADTQYF
>TRBD1|TRBV20-1|TRBJ2-1|few
TGCAGTGCTGTGGCCGGGACAGGGGGCTCAAATGAGCAGTTCTTC
CSAVAGTGGSNEQFF
>.|TRBV15|TRBJ1-6|.
TGTGCCACCAGCATAACAGGGTGGAGTGACTCACCCCTCCACTTT
CATSITGWSDSPLHF
>.|TRBV10-3|TRBJ2-7|.
TGTGCCATCAGTGTAGACAGCGCCTACGAGCAGTACTTC
CAISVDSAYEQYF
>.|TRBV5-1|TRBJ1-2|.
TGCGCCAGCAGCTTGGCCCCAGGGGAAGCCGATGGCTACACCTTC
CASSLAPGEADGYTF
>.|TRBV12-3/TRBV12-4|TRBJ2-7|many
TGTGCCAGCAGTCCGGGGAACTACGAGCAGTACTTC
CASSPGNYEQYF
>.|TRBV5-1|TRBJ2-1|.
TGCGCCAGCAGCTTTTGGCCGGAGGGCGATGAGCAGTTCTTC
CASSFWPEGDEQFF
>.|TRBV12-3/TRBV12-4|TRBJ1-1|few
TGTGCCAGCAGTTTTGTTATGACTGAAGCTTTCTTT
CASSFVMTEAFF
>TRBD1|TRBV2|TRBJ2-3|once
TGTGCCAGCAGTGCCAGGACAGGGGGATACACAGATACGCAGTATTTT
CASSARTGGYTDTQYF
>.|TRBV30|TRBJ1-5|few
TGTGCCTGGAGCGGAGACAATCAGCCCCAGCATTTT
CAWSGDNQPQHF
>.|TRBV2|TRBJ1-5|.
TGTGCCAGCAGCGGGCCAGGGGTAAATCAGCCCCAGCATTTT
CASSGPGVNQPQHF
>TRBD2|TRBV10-2|TRBJ2-1|.
TGCGCCAGCAGCGGACGGGAGGTCGGTGAGCAGTTCTTC
CASSGREVGEQFF
>.|TRBV18|TRBJ1-1|.
TGTGCCAGCTCGGGACGACGGGGGACTGAAGCTTTCTTT
CASSGRRGTEAFF
>.|TRBV28|TRBJ1-5|few
TGTGCCAGCAGCCCTAATTCAGGTCACAATCAGCCCCAGCATTTT
CASSPNSGHNQPQHF
>TRBD1|TRBV12-3/TRBV12-4|TRBJ2-5|few
TGTGCCAGCAGCGAGACAGGGCGGGAGACCCAGTACTTC
CASSETGRETQYF
>.|TRBV29-1|TRBJ1-5|.
TGCAGCGTTGAGATCAGTAGCAATCAGCCCCAGCATTTT
CSVEISSNQPQHF